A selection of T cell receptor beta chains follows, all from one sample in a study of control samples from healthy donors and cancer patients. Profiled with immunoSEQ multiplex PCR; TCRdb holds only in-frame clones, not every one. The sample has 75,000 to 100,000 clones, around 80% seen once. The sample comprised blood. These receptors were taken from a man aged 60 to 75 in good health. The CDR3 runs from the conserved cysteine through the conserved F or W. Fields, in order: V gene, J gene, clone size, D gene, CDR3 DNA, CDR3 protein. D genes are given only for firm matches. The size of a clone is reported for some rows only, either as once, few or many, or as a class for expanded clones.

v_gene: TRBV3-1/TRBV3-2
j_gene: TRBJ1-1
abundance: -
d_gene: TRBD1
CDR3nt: TGTGCCAGCAGCCAGACAGGGACCACTGAAGCTTTCTTT
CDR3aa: CASSQTGTTEAFF

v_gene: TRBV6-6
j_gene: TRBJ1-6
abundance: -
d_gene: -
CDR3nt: TGTGCCAGCATTGCCGGGGAGAGCTCCTATAATTCACCCCTCCACTTT
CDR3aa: CASIAGESSYNSPLHF

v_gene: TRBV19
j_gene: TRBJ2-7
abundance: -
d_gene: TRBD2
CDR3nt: TGTGCCAGTAGTATTGGGACTACCCTCTACGAGCAGTACTTC
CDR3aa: CASSIGTTLYEQYF

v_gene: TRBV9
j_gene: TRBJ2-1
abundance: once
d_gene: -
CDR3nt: TGTGCCAGCAGCGTAGGTACGAACTCCTACAATGAGCAGTTCTTC
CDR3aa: CASSVGTNSYNEQFF

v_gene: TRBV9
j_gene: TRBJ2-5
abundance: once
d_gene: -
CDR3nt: TGTGCCAGCAGCGTAGGCAGAGGGATTCAAGAGACCCAGTACTTC
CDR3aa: CASSVGRGIQETQYF

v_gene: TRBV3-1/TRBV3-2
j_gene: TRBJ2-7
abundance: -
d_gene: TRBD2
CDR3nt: TGTGCCAGCAGCCAAGAAAAAGGACTAGCGGGGGGGCGACTTTCCGAGCAGTACTTC
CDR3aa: CASSQEKGLAGGRLSEQYF

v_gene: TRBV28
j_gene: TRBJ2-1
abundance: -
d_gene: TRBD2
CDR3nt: TGTGCCTCTACCGGGACTAGCGGGAGTTTCGCGGACAATGAGCAGTTCTTC
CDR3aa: CASTGTSGSFADNEQFF

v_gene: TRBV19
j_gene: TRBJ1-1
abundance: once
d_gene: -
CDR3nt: TGTGCCAGTAGTATTTCCGGCAGGGGAAGGACTGAAGCTTTCTTT
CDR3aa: CASSISGRGRTEAFF

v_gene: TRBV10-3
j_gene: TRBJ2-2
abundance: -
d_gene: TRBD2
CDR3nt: TGTGCCATCAGTGGCCCTTCGGTAGCGGGGTCCGCGTTAGGGGAGCTGTTTTTT
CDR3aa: CAISGPSVAGSALGELFF

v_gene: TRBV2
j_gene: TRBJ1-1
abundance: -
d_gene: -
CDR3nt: TGTGCCAGCAGTGACGAGGGGTACACTGAAGCTTTCTTT
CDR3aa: CASSDEGYTEAFF

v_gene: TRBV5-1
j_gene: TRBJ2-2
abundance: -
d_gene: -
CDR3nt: TGCGCCAGCAGCTTGGGTTCCACATCGAACACCGGGGAGCTGTTTTTT
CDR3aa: CASSLGSTSNTGELFF

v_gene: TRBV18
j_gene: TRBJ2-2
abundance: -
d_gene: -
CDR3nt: TGTGCCAGCTCACCACTGGCAGGGCGGAACACCGGGGAGCTGTTTTTT
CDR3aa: CASSPLAGRNTGELFF

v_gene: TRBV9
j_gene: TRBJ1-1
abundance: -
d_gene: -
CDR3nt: TGTGCCAGCAGCATGGGTCAGATGAACACTGAAGCTTTCTTT
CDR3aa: CASSMGQMNTEAFF

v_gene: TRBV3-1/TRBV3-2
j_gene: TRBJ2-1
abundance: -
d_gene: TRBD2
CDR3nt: TGTGCCAGCAGCCAGGGACGGATAGCGGGAGGGCCCGAGCAGTTCTTC
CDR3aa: CASSQGRIAGGPEQFF

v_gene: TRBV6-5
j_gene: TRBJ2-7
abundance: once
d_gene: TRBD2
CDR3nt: TGTGCCAGCCTCCGGTGGGGACTAGCTTACGAGCAGTACTTC
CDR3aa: CASLRWGLAYEQYF

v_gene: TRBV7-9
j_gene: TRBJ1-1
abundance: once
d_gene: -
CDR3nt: TGTGCCAGCAGCTTCCAAGAAGTTAGGGGGGCTGAAGCTTTCTTT
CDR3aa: CASSFQEVRGAEAFF

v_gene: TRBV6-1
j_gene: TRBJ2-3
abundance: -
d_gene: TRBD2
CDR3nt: TGTGCCAGCAGTGAAGAGGGCGGGAGTGGCTCAGATACGCAGTATTTT
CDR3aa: CASSEEGGSGSDTQYF

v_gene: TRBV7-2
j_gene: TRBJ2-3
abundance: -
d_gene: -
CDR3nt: TGTGCCAGCAGCTTTCGGGCTGGCACAGATACGCAGTATTTT
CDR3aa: CASSFRAGTDTQYF

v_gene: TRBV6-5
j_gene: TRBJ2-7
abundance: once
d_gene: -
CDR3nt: TGTGCCAGCAGGAAAGAGGAGGGGGGCTCCTACGAGCAGTACTTC
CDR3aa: CASRKEEGGSYEQYF

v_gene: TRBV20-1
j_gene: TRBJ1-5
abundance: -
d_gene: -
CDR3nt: TGCAGTGCTAGTAGGGGAACGGGGCCCCAGCATTTT
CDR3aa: CSASRGTGPQHF

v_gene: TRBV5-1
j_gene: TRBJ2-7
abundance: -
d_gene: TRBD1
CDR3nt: TGCGCCAGCAGCTTAGACGGACAGGGAGCATACGAGCAGTACTTC
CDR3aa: CASSLDGQGAYEQYF

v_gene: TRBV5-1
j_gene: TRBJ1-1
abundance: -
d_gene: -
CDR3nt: TGCGCCAGCACCGAACCGAAGGGAGGGTCTGAAGCTTTCTTT
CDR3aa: CASTEPKGGSEAFF

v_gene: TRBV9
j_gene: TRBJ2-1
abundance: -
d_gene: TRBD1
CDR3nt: TGTGCCAGCAGCGTAGTAGGGACAGGGACAGGTGAGCAGTTCTTC
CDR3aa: CASSVVGTGTGEQFF

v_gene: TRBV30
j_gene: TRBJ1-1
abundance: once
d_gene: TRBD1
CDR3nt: TGTGCCTGGGGGGGACAGCCGAACACTGAAGCTTTCTTT
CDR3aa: CAWGGQPNTEAFF

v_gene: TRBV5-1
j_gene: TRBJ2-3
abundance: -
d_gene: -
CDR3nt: TGCGCCAGCAGCTTGGGCCAGGTAGGCGATACGCAGTATTTT
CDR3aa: CASSLGQVGDTQYF

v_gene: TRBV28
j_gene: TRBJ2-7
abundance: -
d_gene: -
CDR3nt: TGTGCCAGCAGCTTGTCTGGAGGGGACTACGAGCAGTACTTC
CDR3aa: CASSLSGGDYEQYF

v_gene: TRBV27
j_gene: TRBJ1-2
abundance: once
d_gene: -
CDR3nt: TGTGCCAGCAGTTTTGGGGCCCCTCTCCAAAACTATGGCTACACCTTC
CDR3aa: CASSFGAPLQNYGYTF

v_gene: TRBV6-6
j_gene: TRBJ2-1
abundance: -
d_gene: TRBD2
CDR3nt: TGTGCCAGCAGACTAGCGGGGCGGAACAATGAGCAGTTCTTC
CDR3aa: CASRLAGRNNEQFF

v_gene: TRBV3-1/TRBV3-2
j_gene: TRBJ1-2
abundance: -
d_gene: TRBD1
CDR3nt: TGTGCCAGCAGCCAAGAAAGGGGGACAGGGTTCAACTATGGCTACACCTTC
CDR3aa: CASSQERGTGFNYGYTF

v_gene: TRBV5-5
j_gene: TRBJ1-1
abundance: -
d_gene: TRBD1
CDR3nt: TGTGCCAGCAGCTTGACAATCCAGGGGGCCCAAAACACTGAAGCTTTCTTT
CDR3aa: CASSLTIQGAQNTEAFF

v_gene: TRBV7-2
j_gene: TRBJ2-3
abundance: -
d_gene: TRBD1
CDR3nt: TGTGCCAGCAGCTCCTCACAGGGGGCGGGGATGGCGCAGTATTTT
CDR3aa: CASSSSQGAGMAQYF

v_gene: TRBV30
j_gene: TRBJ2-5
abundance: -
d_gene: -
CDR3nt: TGTGCCTGGAGTGGGAATTGGGAGACCCAGTACTTC
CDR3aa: CAWSGNWETQYF

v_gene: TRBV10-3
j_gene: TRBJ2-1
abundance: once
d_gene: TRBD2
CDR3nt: TGTGCCATCAGGATACTAGCGGACCATCACAATGAGCAGTTCTTC
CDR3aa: CAIRILADHHNEQFF

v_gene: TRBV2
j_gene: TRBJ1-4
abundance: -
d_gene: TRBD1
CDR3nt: TGTGCCAGCATTCTTACGGGACAGCCTAATGAAAAACTGTTTTTT
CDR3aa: CASILTGQPNEKLFF

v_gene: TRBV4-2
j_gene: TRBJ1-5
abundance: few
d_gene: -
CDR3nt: TGTGCCAGCAGCCAAGAATATATCCTTGGGTCAGCCAATCAGCCCCAGCATTTT
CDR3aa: CASSQEYILGSANQPQHF

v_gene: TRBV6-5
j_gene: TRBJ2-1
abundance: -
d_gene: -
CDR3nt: TGTGCCAGCAGTTACGCAACCGGGCTGAGTGAGCAGTTCTTC
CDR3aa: CASSYATGLSEQFF